The clone carrying this T cell receptor (beta chain) appeared a few times. Its antigen remains unknown. This CDR3 is built from 15 residues. V lost 5 bases, J lost 9 bases, and 16 bases stayed unmatched. The germline gives CDR1 MNHEY, CDR2 SVGEGT. The sample is drawn from a study of blood T cells in healthy people across ages. The study, taken as a whole, reports: A greater number of naive CD4+ cells and higher diversity distinguished long-lived donors from aged donors.

Drawn from each donor were approximately 9.2 milliliters of peripheral blood. With a J-beta primer mix and a sample-barcoded 5' primer, a second PCR ran roughly 6 to 12 cycles. A single record per CDR3 protein comes from TCRdb applying MiXCR to the 5' RACE reads. The sample includes about 720,000 distinct CDR3 sequences, 20% to 25% of them seen just once. Sequencing was carried out using blood. The chain recombines TRBV6-2 or TRBV6-3 with TRBJ2-7; 7 bases fit TRBD2. The TCR originated in a man aged 65 to 85 in good health. CDR3 DNA sequence: TGTGCCAGCAGTCACCCCGGACTAGGATCTACGAGGCAGTACTTC. Its protein is CASSHPGLGSTRQYF.